This T cell receptor (beta chain) was recovered during a study of beta chain features in type 1 diabetes. For the study at large: Healthy donors resembled patients in age, gender and cell yields.

Investigators reverse transcribed all isolated RNA, so they sequenced expressed TCRB transcripts. Clones were read by immunoSEQ multiplex PCR, and TCRdb kept only the in-frame ones, dropping some. Of about 340,000 clones listed, 13% are singletons. This clone has a handful of counts. Its antigen is as yet unknown. Findings of the study overall: Any role of HLA type in TCRB rearrangement remained unresolved here. There was a moderate but significant shortening of TCRB CDR3s in all four CD4+ subsets of Type 1 diabetes patients.

Sorting that relied on CD45RO/CCR7/CD25/CD127/CD95/CD27 yielded CD4+ naive, central memory, regulatory and stem cell-like memory cells. This CDR3 region has 19 residues. The V gene end was trimmed by 4 bases and the J gene end by 4 bases; junction bases not matched to a gene: 15. The V gene's germline CDR1 is SGHNT and CDR2 YYREEE (reference sequence). The chain recombines TRBV5-4 with TRBJ2-7; 15 nucleotides line up with TRBD2. The specimen was naive CD4+ T cells from blood. The TCR comes from a woman between 18 and 30 years old with type 1 diabetes. CDR3 nucleotide sequence: TGTGCCAGCAGCCACCCGGGACTAGCGGGAGGAGGGAGTCGGTACGAGCAGTACTTC. Protein product: CASSHPGLAGGGSRYEQYF.